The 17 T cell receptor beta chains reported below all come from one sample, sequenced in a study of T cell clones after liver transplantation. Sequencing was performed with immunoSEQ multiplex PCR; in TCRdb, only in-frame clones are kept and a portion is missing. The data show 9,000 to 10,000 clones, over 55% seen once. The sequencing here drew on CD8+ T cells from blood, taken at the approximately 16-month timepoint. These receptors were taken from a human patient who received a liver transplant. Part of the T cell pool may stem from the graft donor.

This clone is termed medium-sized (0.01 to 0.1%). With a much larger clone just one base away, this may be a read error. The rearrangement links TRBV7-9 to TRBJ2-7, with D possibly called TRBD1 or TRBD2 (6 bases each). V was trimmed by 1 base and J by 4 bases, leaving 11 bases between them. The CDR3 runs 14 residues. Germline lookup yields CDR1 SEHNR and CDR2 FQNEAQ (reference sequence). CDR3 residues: CASSLEGGGYEQYF. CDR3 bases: TGTGCCAGCAGCTTAGAGGGGGGCGGTTACGAGCAGTACTTC.

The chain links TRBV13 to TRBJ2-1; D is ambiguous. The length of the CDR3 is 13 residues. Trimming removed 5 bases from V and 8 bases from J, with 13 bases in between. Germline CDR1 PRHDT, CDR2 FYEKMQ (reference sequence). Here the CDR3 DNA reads TGTGCCAGCAGCCACGGTAAGGGCTATGAGCAGTTCTTC. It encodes CASSHGKGYEQFF.

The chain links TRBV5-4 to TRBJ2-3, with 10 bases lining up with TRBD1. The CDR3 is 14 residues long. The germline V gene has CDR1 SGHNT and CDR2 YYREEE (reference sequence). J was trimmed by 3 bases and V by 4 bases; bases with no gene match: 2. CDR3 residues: CASSKGQGTDTQYF. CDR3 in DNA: TGTGCCAGCAGCAAGGGACAGGGGACAGATACGCAGTATTTT.

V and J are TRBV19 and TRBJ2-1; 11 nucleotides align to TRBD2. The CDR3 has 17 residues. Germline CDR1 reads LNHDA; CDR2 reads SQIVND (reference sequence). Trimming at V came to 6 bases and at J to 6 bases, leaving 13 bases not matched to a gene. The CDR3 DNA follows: TGTGCCAGTAGCAATAGGCGGCTAGCGGGAGGTGGCAATGAGCAGTTCTTC. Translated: CASSNRRLAGGGNEQFF.

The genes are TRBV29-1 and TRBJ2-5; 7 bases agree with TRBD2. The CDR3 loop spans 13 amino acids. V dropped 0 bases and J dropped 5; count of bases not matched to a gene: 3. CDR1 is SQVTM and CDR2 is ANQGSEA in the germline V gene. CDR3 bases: TGCAGCGTTGAAGATGAAGCGGGGGAGACCCAGTACTTC. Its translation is CSVEDEAGETQYF.

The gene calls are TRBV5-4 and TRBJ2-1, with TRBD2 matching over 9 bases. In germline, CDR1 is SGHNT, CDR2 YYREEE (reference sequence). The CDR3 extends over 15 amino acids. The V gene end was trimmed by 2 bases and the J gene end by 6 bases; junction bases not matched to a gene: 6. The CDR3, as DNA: TGTGCCAGCAGCTTCGCGGGGGGGCCCCCCAATGAGCAGTTCTTC. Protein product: CASSFAGGPPNEQFF.

CDR3 region: CASSVVRDSIGNGYTF. CDR3 sequence (DNA): TGTGCCAGCAGCGTAGTTAGGGACAGTATTGGGAATGGCTACACCTTC. This chain connects TRBV9 to TRBJ1-2; 7 bases are a match to TRBD1. The CDR3 length is 16 residues. Unmatched junction bases numbered 11, after V lost 0 bases and J lost 6 bases. Germline lookup yields CDR1 SGDLS and CDR2 YYNGEE.

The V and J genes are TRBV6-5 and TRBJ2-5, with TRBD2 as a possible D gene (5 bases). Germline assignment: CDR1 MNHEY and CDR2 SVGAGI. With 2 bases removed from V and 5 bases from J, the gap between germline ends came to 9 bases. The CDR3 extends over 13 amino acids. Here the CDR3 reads CASSYGGGETQYF. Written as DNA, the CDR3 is TGTGCCAGCAGTTACGGCGGCGGGGAGACCCAGTACTTC.

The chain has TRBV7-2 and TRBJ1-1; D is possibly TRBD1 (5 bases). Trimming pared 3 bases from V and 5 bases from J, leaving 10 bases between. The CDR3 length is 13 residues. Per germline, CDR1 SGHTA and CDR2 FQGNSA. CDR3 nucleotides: TGTGCCAGCAGCTTGGACGCAGGGACTGAAGCTTTCTTT. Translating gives CASSLDAGTEAFF.

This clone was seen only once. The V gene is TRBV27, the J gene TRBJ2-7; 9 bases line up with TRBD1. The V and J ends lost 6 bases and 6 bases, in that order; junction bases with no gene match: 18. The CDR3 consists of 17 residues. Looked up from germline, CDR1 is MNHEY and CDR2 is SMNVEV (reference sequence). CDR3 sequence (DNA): TGTGCCAGCAGCCCCGACCCCCACAGGGGGCGTCTGTCCGAGCAGTACGTC. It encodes CASSPDPHRGRLSEQYV.

This CDR3 reads CASSLGQGIREKLFF. In nucleotides, the CDR3 is TGTGCCAGCAGTTTAGGACAGGGGATACGTGAAAAACTGTTTTTT. The chain carries TRBV28 and TRBJ1-4, with 9 bases lining up with TRBD1. J gave up 7 bases and V 2 bases, and 5 bases lay outside the gene matches. CDR1 MDHEN and CDR2 SYDVKM come from the germline V gene. The CDR3 sequence is 15 residues long.

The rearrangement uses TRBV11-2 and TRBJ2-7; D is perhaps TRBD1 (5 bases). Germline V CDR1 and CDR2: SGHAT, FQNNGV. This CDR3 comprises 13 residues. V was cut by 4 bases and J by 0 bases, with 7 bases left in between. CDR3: CASSSRDSYEQYF. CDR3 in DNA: TGTGCCAGCAGCTCCAGGGACTCCTACGAGCAGTACTTC.

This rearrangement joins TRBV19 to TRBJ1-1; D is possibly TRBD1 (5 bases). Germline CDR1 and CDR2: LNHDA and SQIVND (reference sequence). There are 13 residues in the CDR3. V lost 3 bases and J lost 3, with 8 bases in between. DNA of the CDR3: TGTGCCAGTAGTATGGCGGGGGACACTGAAGCTTTCTTT. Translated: CASSMAGDTEAFF.

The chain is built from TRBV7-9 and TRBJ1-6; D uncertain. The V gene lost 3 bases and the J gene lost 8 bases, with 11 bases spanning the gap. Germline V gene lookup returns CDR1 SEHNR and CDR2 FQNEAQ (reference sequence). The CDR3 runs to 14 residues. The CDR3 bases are TGTGCCAGCAGCTTGTCGGGCTCGGATTCACCCCTCCACTTT. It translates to CASSLSGSDSPLHF.

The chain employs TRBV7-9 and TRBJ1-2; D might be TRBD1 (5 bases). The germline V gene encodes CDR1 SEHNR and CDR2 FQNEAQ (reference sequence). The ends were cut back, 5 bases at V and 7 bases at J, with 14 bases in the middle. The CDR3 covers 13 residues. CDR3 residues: CASSPRDARGYTF. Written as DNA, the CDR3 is TGTGCCAGCAGCCCCCGGGACGCCCGTGGCTACACCTTC.

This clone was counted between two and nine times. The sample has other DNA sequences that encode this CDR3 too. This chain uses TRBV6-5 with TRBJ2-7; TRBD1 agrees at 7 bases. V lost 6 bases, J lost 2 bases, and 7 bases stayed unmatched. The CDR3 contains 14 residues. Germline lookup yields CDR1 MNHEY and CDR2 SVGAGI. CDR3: CASSPTGSTYEQYF. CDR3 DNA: TGTGCCAGCAGCCCGACAGGGAGCACCTACGAGCAGTACTTC.

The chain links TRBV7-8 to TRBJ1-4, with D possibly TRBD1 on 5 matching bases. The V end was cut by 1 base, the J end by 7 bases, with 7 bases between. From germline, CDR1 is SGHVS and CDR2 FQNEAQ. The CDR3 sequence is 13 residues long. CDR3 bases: TGTGCCAGCAGCTTAGATGGGGGTGAAAAACTGTTTTTT. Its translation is CASSLDGGEKLFF. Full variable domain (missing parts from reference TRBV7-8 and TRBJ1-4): GAGVSQSPRYKVAKRGQDVALRCDPISGHVSLFWYQQALGQGPEFLTYFQNEAQLDKSGLPSDRFFAERPEGSVSTLKIQRTQQEDSAVYLCASSLDGGEKLFFGSGTQLSVL.